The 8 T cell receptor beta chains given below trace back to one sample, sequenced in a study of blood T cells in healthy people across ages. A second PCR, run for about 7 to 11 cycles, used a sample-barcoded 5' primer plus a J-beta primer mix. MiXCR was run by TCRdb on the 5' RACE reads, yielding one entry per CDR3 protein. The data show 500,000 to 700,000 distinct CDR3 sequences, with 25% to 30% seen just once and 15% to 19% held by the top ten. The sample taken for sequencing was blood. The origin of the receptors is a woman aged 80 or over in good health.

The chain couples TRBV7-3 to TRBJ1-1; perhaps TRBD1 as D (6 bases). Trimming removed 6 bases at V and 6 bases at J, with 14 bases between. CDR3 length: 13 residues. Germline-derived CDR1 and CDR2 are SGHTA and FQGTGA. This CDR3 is CASSEGVLSEAFF. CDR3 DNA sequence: TGTGCCAGCAGTGAGGGGGTACTCTCTGAAGCTTTCTTT.

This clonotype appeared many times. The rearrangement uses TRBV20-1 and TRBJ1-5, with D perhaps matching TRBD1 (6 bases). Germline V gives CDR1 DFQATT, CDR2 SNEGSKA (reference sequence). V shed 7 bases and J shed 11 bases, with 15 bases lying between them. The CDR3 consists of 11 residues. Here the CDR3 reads CSVRTDWAQHF. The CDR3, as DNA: TGCAGTGTCAGGACAGACTGGGCCCAGCATTTT.

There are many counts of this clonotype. As DNA, the CDR3 is TGTGCCAGCAGCTCCCGGGACAGCGGGTACGAGCAGTACTTC. Encoded protein: CASSSRDSGYEQYF. J is TRBJ2-7 and V is TRBV11-3; TRBD1 is a possible D gene (7 bases). Germline V gene sequence: CDR1 SGHNT, CDR2 YENEEA. V lost 4 bases and J lost 4, with 14 bases in between. The CDR3 length is 14 residues.

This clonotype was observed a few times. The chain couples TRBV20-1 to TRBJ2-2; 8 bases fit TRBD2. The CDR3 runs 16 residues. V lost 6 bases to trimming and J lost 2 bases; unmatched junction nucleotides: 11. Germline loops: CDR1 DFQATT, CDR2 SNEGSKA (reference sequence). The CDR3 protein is CSAIYGSGGNTGELFF. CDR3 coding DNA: TGCAGTGCCATATATGGCAGCGGGGGAAACACCGGGGAGCTGTTTTTT.

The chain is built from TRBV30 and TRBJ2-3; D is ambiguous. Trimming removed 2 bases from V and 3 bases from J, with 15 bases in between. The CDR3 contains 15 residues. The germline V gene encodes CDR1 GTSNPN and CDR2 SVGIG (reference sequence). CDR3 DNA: TGTGCCTGGAGTACGACCTCGGTTAATACAGATACGCAGTATTTT. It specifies CAWSTTSVNTDTQYF.

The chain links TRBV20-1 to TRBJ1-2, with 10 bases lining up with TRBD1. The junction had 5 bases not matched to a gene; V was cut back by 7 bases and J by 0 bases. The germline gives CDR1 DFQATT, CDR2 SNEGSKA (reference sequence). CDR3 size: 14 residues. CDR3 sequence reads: CSVGDRGANYGYTF. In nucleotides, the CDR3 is TGCAGTGTGGGGGACAGGGGAGCTAACTATGGCTACACCTTC.

This CDR3 is CASSSSGGLYTF. The CDR3 bases are TGTGCCAGCAGTTCTTCAGGGGGGCTCTACACCTTC. The chain couples TRBV9 to TRBJ1-2; 7 bases line up with TRBD1. Germline values: CDR1 SGDLS, CDR2 YYNGEE. The trim removed 5 bases at V and 10 bases at J, leaving 8 bases unmatched. The CDR3 is 12 residues long. The full variable domain, its missing parts supplied by reference TRBV9 and TRBJ1-2, is DSGVTQTPKHLITATGQRVTLRCSPRSGDLSVYWYQQSLDQGLQFLIQYYNGEERAKGNILERFSAQQFPDLHSELNLSSLELGDSALYFCASSSSGGLYTFGSGTRLTVV.

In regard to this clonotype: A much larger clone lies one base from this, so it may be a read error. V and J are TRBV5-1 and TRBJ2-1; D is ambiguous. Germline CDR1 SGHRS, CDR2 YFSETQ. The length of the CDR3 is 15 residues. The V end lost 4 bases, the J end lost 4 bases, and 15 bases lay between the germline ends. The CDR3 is CASSMSFDWYNEQFF. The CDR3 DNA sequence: TGCGCCAGCAGCATGTCTTTTGATTGGTACAATGAGCAGTTCTTC. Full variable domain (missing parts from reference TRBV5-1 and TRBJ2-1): KAGVTQTPRYLIKTRGQQVTLSCSPISGHRSVSWYQQTPGQGLQFLFEYFSETQRNKGNFPGRFSGRQFSNSRSEMNVSTLELGDSALYLCASSMSFDWYNEQFFGPGTRLTVL.